This T cell receptor beta chain was recorded in a study of T cell responses to AZD1222 COVID-19 vaccine. The study's findings and limits: Most donors were white British, females outnumbered males, and clonal diversity was possibly underestimated. Baseline seropositivity characterized only a handful of AZD1222 recipients.

V was cut by 8 bases and J by 8 bases, with 12 bases left in between. The CDR3 has 11 amino acids. Germline V gene sequence: CDR1 ENHRY, CDR2 SYGVKD. Sequencing used immunoSEQ multiplex PCR; TCRdb keeps in-frame clones, though not all of them. The repertoire includes roughly 120,000 clones, roughly 91% of them detected once, and roughly 7% sits in the top ten. A note on this clone: Its target is unknown.

This clonotype was sampled from an adult who received the AZD1222 COVID-19 vaccine. Sequences were derived from peripheral blood, sampled 28 days after the second AZD1222 dose. The V call is TRBV10-3, the J call TRBJ1-1; no clear D gene. CDR3 residues: CAIGRSGEAFF. For the CDR3, the DNA is TGTGCCATCGGTCGGTCGGGGGAAGCTTTCTTT.